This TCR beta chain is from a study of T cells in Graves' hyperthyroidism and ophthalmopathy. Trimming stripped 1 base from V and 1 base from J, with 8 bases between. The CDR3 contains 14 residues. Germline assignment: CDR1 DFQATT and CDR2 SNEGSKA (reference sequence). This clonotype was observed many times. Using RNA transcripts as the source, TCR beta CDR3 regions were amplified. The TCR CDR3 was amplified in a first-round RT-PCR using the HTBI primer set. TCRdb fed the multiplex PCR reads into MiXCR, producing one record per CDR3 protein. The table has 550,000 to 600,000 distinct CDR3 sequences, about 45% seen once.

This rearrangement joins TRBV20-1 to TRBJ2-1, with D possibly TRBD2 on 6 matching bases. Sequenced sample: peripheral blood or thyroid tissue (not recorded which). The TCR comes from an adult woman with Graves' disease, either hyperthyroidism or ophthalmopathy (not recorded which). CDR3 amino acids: CSARARESYNEQFF. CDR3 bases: TGCAGTGCTAGAGCGCGGGAATCCTACAATGAGCAGTTCTTC.